These 21 T cell receptor beta chains were sequenced from one sample in a study of radiotherapy plus CTLA-4 blockade in lung cancer. Profiled with immunoSEQ multiplex PCR; TCRdb holds only in-frame clones, not every one. The data hold 50,000 to 85,000 clones, with about 80% observed a single time. The sample here was peripheral blood, taken from a patient treated with radiotherapy plus ipilimumab. These receptors originate from a human donor with non-small cell lung cancer who had a partial response to radiotherapy plus ipilimumab.

This chain uses TRBV27 with TRBJ1-1, with TRBD1 matching over 8 bases. Germline CDR1 MNHEY, CDR2 SMNVEV (reference sequence). The CDR3 totals 14 residues. V lost 2 bases to trimming and J lost 9 bases; unmatched junction nucleotides: 8. The CDR3: CASSLISGQVKAFF. The CDR3 region has the DNA TGTGCCAGCAGTTTAATCTCGGGACAGGTGAAAGCTTTCTTT.

This chain uses TRBV27 with TRBJ1-2; TRBD1 might be the D (5 bases). Germline values: CDR1 MNHEY, CDR2 SMNVEV (reference sequence). This CDR3 region has 14 residues. Trimming left V 2 bases short and J 4 bases short, with 11 bases between. The CDR3 region is CASSLAATVYGYTF. The CDR3 DNA reads as TGTGCCAGCAGTTTAGCAGCGACAGTCTATGGCTACACCTTC.

This rearrangement joins TRBV7-3 to TRBJ2-7; TRBD1 agrees at 8 bases. CDR3 length: 15 amino acids. From germline, CDR1 is SGHTA and CDR2 FQGTGA. J gave up 6 bases and V 0 bases, and 7 bases lay outside the gene matches. Written as DNA, the CDR3 is TGTGCCAGCAGCTTAACGGGCAGGGGGCAAGGCGAGCAGTACTTC. This gives the protein CASSLTGRGQGEQYF.

This sequence joins TRBV5-1 and TRBJ2-3, with D perhaps matching TRBD1 (6 bases). This CDR3 has 18 amino acids. Germline-derived CDR1 and CDR2 are SGHRS and YFSETQ. V dropped 9 bases and J dropped 0 bases, with 26 bases sitting between them. The CDR3 sequence is CATARQARATESTDTQYF. CDR3 sequence (DNA): TGCGCCACCGCGAGACAGGCGAGAGCCACTGAAAGCACAGATACGCAGTATTTT.

The V call is TRBV9, the J call TRBJ2-2, with a possible D match to TRBD2 (5 bases). Trimming removed 4 bases at V and 4 bases at J, with 14 bases between. This CDR3 contains 15 residues. The V gene's germline CDR1 is SGDLS and CDR2 YYNGEE. Here the CDR3 reads CASSPFGEPTGELFF. The CDR3 DNA reads TGTGCCAGCAGCCCGTTCGGGGAACCCACCGGGGAGCTGTTTTTT.

V gene TRBV6-1 combines with J gene TRBJ2-5; 7 bases are a match to TRBD1. V shed 6 bases and J 5 bases; nucleotides not matched to a gene: 3. The CDR3 is made up of 12 amino acids. Germline V CDR1 and CDR2: MNHNS, SASEGT. The CDR3 is CASRGGWETQYF. CDR3 nucleotide sequence: TGTGCCAGCAGAGGGGGCTGGGAGACCCAGTACTTC.

V gene TRBV28 combines with J gene TRBJ2-7; 9 bases fit TRBD1. Germline lookup yields CDR1 MDHEN and CDR2 SYDVKM. CDR3 length: 12 residues. Unmatched junction bases numbered 6, after V lost 10 bases and J lost 5 bases. CDR3 in DNA: TGTGCCACGACGGACAGGGGCAACGAGCAGTACTTC. It encodes CATTDRGNEQYF.

The chain employs TRBV28 and TRBJ2-3; TRBD2 aligns across 8 bases. V was clipped by 5 bases and J by 2 bases; unmatched bases: 15. CDR1 and CDR2 (germline): MDHEN, SYDVKM. The CDR3 runs to 18 residues. In nucleotides, the CDR3 is TGTGCCAGCAGTCTACGTCGGGGGGCGGGAGGCCCCACAGATACGCAGTATTTT. Protein: CASSLRRGAGGPTDTQYF.

The chain employs TRBV7-3 and TRBJ2-3; D possibly corresponds to TRBD1 (5 bases). In germline, CDR1 is SGHTA, CDR2 FQGTGA. Trimming left V 5 bases short and J 6 bases short, with 12 bases between. The CDR3 length is 13 residues. CDR3 residues: CASSGRQGDTQYF. The CDR3 coding sequence is TGTGCCAGCAGCGGACGTCAGGGCGATACGCAGTATTTT.

This chain links TRBV20-1 with TRBJ2-1; 7 bases are shared with TRBD2. V trimming: 5 bases; J trimming: 10 bases; junction bases outside the gene matches: 5. CDR1 and CDR2 from the germline V gene are DFQATT and SNEGSKA (reference sequence). This CDR3 spans 11 amino acids. The CDR3 DNA is TGCAGTGCTGGGCCGGGACTAGAGCAGTTCTTC. This sequence encodes CSAGPGLEQFF.

In regard to this clone: Possible read error: a much larger clone is one base away. The chain links TRBV6-4 to TRBJ1-1; perhaps TRBD1 as D (5 bases). Trimming took 6 bases from V and 1 from J, leaving 9 bases between them. The CDR3 extends over 13 amino acids. CDR1 and CDR2 (germline): MRHNA, SNTAGT. The CDR3 nucleotides read TGTGCCAGCAGCCTTACAGGGAACACTGAAGCTTTCTTT. This gives the protein CASSLTGNTEAFF.

The rearrangement uses TRBV19 and TRBJ1-1; possible D gene TRBD1, 5 bases. The CDR3 runs 15 residues. Germline V CDR1 and CDR2: LNHDA, SQIVND (reference sequence). Trimming stripped 3 bases from V and 5 bases from J, with 16 bases between. CDR3 loop: CASSMGVGRGTEAFF. The CDR3 DNA reads as TGTGCCAGTAGTATGGGGGTTGGCCGGGGGACTGAAGCTTTCTTT.

The chain combines TRBV7-8 with TRBJ1-5; the D is unclear. This CDR3 spans 15 amino acids. The germline V and J ends were trimmed by 1 base and 0 bases, with 7 bases remaining between them. CDR1 SGHVS and CDR2 FQNEAQ come from the germline V gene. The CDR3 DNA reads as TGTGCCAGCAGCTTAGTGCTGAGTAGCAATCAGCCCCAGCATTTT. As protein: CASSLVLSSNQPQHF.

The chain couples TRBV9 to TRBJ2-5, with D maybe TRBD1 (5 bases). CDR3 size: 14 residues. The germline gives CDR1 SGDLS, CDR2 YYNGEE. V was trimmed by 0 bases and J by 5 bases, leaving 11 bases between them. CDR3 in amino acids: CASSVGQGVETQYF. The CDR3 coding sequence is TGTGCCAGCAGCGTAGGCCAGGGTGTGGAGACCCAGTACTTC.

The chain couples TRBV7-8 to TRBJ2-5; tentative D call: TRBD1 (5 bases). Germline CDR1 reads SGHVS; CDR2 reads FQNEAQ. CDR3 length: 15 residues. The V end was cut by 2 bases, the J end by 7 bases, with 17 bases between. CDR3 amino acids: CASSLSQGWVGTQYF. The CDR3 DNA reads TGTGCCAGCAGCTTAAGTCAGGGTTGGGTTGGGACCCAGTACTTC. The whole variable domain, filled in from reference TRBV7-8 and TRBJ2-5, reads GAGVSQSPRYKVAKRGQDVALRCDPISGHVSLFWYQQALGQGPEFLTYFQNEAQLDKSGLPSDRFFAERPEGSVSTLKIQRTQQEDSAVYLCASSLSQGWVGTQYFGPGTRLLVL.

The V and J genes are TRBV27 and TRBJ2-1, with 8 bases lining up with TRBD1. This CDR3 has 15 amino acids. J gave up 6 bases and V 1 base, and 5 bases lay outside the gene matches. The germline V gene has CDR1 MNHEY and CDR2 SMNVEV (reference sequence). The CDR3 DNA follows: TGTGCCAGCAGTTTATTTTGGACAGGGTCCAATGAGCAGTTCTTC. This codes for CASSLFWTGSNEQFF.

The J gene is TRBJ2-1, the V gene TRBV14, with 13 bases lining up with TRBD2. This CDR3 spans 18 amino acids. CDR1 SGHDN and CDR2 FVKESK come from the germline V gene. Trimming removed 4 bases from V and 6 bases from J; junction bases left unmatched: 12. CDR3 nucleotides: TGTGCCAGCAGCCGCTTACTAGCGGGAGGGCGGGGTCTCAATGAGCAGTTCTTC. This translates into CASSRLLAGGRGLNEQFF.

This clone came up a few times. The chain is built from TRBV30 and TRBJ2-3; a possible D gene is TRBD1 (6 bases). Germline loops: CDR1 GTSNPN, CDR2 SVGIG (reference sequence). The CDR3 consists of 14 residues. V dropped 4 bases and J dropped 2 bases, with 13 bases sitting between them. CDR3 amino acids: CAWTRTVATDTQYF. CDR3 nucleotide sequence: TGTGCCTGGACCAGGACAGTGGCCACAGATACGCAGTATTTT.

The chain links TRBV18 to TRBJ2-7; weak D call: TRBD1 (5 bases). The CDR3 is made up of 15 amino acids. Germline V gives CDR1 KGHSH, CDR2 LQKENI. V gave up 3 bases and J gave up 6 bases, with 18 bases separating them. The CDR3 nucleotides are TGTGCCAGCTCACCGAGCCAACAGGCTTTCTCCGAGCAGTACTTC. It yields the protein CASSPSQQAFSEQYF. Drawing the rest from reference TRBV18 and TRBJ2-7, the complete variable domain is NAGVMQNPRHLVRRRGQEARLRCSPMKGHSHVYWYRQLPEEGLKFMVYLQKENIIDESGMPKERFSAEFPKEGPSILRIQQVVRGDSAAYFCASSPSQQAFSEQYFGPGTRLTVT.

This sequence joins TRBV5-6 and TRBJ2-5, with D perhaps TRBD2 (5 bases). The CDR3 spans 14 residues. Deletions cut 0 bases from V and 3 bases from J, with 9 bases between. CDR1 is SGHDT and CDR2 is YYEEEE in the germline V gene. CDR3 DNA: TGTGCCAGCAGCTTGGCCTTCGGGAAAGAGACCCAGTACTTC. Residues: CASSLAFGKETQYF.

This chain joins TRBV10-3 and TRBJ2-3, with 8 bases matching TRBD2. V lost 7 bases, J lost 4 bases, and 7 bases stayed unmatched. Germline V lookup: CDR1 ENHRY, CDR2 SYGVKD. The CDR3 is 14 residues long. This CDR3 is CAINKRESADTQYF. CDR3 nucleotide sequence: TGTGCCATCAACAAGCGGGAGTCAGCAGATACGCAGTATTTT.